The rows below give T cell receptor beta chains drawn from one sample of a study of CXCR3-negative and CXCR3-positive naive CD8 T cells. With the 5' RACE reads reprocessed, TCRdb shows one record per CDR3 protein and no DNA. The clone table shows about 90,000 distinct CDR3 sequences, with the ten largest holding approximately 0.82%. Specimen: naive CXCR3+ CD8+ T cells from blood. The receptors here all came from a human donor in good health. Some clones in this sample may be carry-over from other donors' samples. CDR3s include the opening cysteine and the closing phenylalanine or tryptophan.

j_call | v_call | cdr3_aa
TRBJ2-7 | TRBV6-2/TRBV6-3 | CASSYSALAGATYEQYF
TRBJ2-1 | TRBV29-1 | CSAVAAGEALYEQFF
TRBJ2-7 | TRBV9 | CASSAGLAGLEQYF
TRBJ2-7 | TRBV5-1 | CASSLEFPASSYEQYF
TRBJ2-5 | TRBV7-2 | CASSLGGTQYF
TRBJ1-6 | TRBV7-9 | CASSLGDPAINSPLHF
TRBJ2-7 | TRBV5-1 | CASSLRSREGREQYF
TRBJ2-1 | TRBV15 | CATSRETGWNEQFF
TRBJ1-1 | TRBV25-1 | CASSIRGTEAFF
TRBJ2-1 | TRBV3-1 | CASSQDGERTGPNEQFF
TRBJ2-1 | TRBV7-9 | CASSSRSGSLSYNEQFF
TRBJ2-2 | TRBV20-1 | CSARDWGTPTGELFF
TRBJ2-7 | TRBV29-1 | CSAWGDYYEQYF
TRBJ2-5 | TRBV29-1 | CSVSLGSQETQYF
TRBJ2-7 | TRBV11-2 | CASSPRRTGDHEQYF
TRBJ1-1 | TRBV9 | CASSGRQGLEEAFF